One and the same sample provided the 5 T cell receptor beta chains below, sequenced in a study of post-analysis software for immune sequencing data. Broader study findings: There were five TRBV segments more frequent in patients than controls, and TRBV5-6, TRBV5-1 and TRBV20-1 were among them.

TCR beta cDNA libraries had unique molecular identifiers. TCRdb re-derived calls from the PCR reads in MiXCR, one entry per CDR3 protein. Counted here are some 450,000 distinct CDR3 sequences, around 40% occurring once; the ten biggest clones make up 12%. These TCRs are of unknown antigen specificity. The sequencing sample was made of blood. The receptor source for this set is a girl between 5 and 17 years old with multiple sclerosis.

This clonotype was seen a handful of times. V gene TRBV24-1 combines with J gene TRBJ2-5, with a possible D match to TRBD2 (5 bases). The CDR3 is made up of 19 amino acids. The V gene lost 5 bases and the J gene lost 1 base, with 25 bases spanning the gap. Per the germline V gene, CDR1 is KGHDR and CDR2 is SFDVKD. The CDR3 DNA reads TGTGCCACCAGTGGACCCCCAGGTCGGGGTTCGGGCGGCCAAGAGACCCAGTACTTC. Protein: CATSGPPGRGSGGQETQYF.

This clonotype came up a few times. This rearrangement joins TRBV3-1 to TRBJ1-1; the match to TRBD1 covers 9 bases. The V and J ends lost 1 base and 4 bases, in that order; junction bases with no gene match: 4. The V gene's germline CDR1 is LGHDT and CDR2 YNNKEL (reference sequence). The CDR3 is 15 amino acids. CDR3 in amino acids: CASSQGDRVVTEAFF. The CDR3, as DNA: TGTGCCAGCAGCCAAGGGGACAGGGTGGTCACTGAAGCTTTCTTT. Using reference TRBV3-1 and TRBJ1-1 for the parts outside the CDR3, the full variable domain is DTAVSQTPKYLVTQMGNDKSIKCEQNLGHDTMYWYKQDSKKFLKIMFSYNNKELIINETVPNRFSPKSPDKAHLNLHINSLELGDSAVYFCASSQGDRVVTEAFFGQGTRLTVV.

The rearrangement joins TRBV25-1 to TRBJ2-1, with D hard to call. Germline CDR1 reads MGHDK; CDR2 reads SYGVNS. The V and J ends lost 0 bases and 6 bases respectively, with 9 bases between them. CDR3 length: 14 amino acids. Written as DNA, the CDR3 is TGTGCCAGCAGTGAATACGGTGGCGGCAATGAGCAGTTCTTC. Translating it yields CASSEYGGGNEQFF.

The chain links TRBV29-1 to TRBJ2-1; possible D gene TRBD2, 6 bases. CDR1 is SQVTM, CDR2 ANQGSEA, per germline. CDR3 length: 15 residues. V lost 7 bases, J lost 5 bases, and 21 bases lay in between. This CDR3 reads CSASLRLAENNEQFF. The CDR3 bases are TGCAGCGCCTCCCTGAGGTTAGCGGAAAACAATGAGCAGTTCTTC.

This chain uses TRBV5-1 with TRBJ2-5, with TRBD2 identical over 10 bases. Germline V gives CDR1 SGHRS, CDR2 YFSETQ. V lost 3 bases and J lost 2; bases outside the gene matches: 4. CDR3 length: 15 amino acids. The CDR3 DNA reads as TGCGCCAGCAGCTCTACTAGCGGGGCACAAGAGACCCAGTACTTC. It translates to CASSSTSGAQETQYF.